This T cell receptor beta chain was observed in a study of T-cell reconstitution after alpha-beta-depleted transplantation in children (dated by TCRdb to the mid-2010s). Study-level background: The study quantitatively tracked T-cell immune reconstitution after TCRalphabeta/CD19-depleted allogeneic hematopoietic cell transplantation in children using TCR repertoire profiling.

Trimming removed 6 bases from V and 7 bases from J, leaving 16 bases between the germline ends. CDR1 DFQATT and CDR2 SNEGSKA are derived from the germline V gene (reference sequence). The CDR3, cysteine through phenylalanine, is 12 amino acids long. Just CDR3 DNA is preserved here, 36 bases in frame from base 1. This clonotype was counted many times. The target of this receptor is not known. No much larger clonotype is one base removed from it; base qualities were not supplied. Library preparation employed PCR. TCRdb shows the sequencer as Illumina HiSeq 2500. TCR libraries were prepared with molecular barcoding, using unique molecular identifiers to normalize TCRbeta repertoire quantification. Through fastp at Q25 and MiXCR, TCRdb rebuilt clones from the public reads, retaining in-frame beta chains. Rows are combined by CDR3 protein, so each entry shows the most common genes and DNA. Present in this sample are around 600,000 distinct CDR3 sequences, roughly 15% of which were seen just once. The ten largest clones take up about 1.1% of the sample.

This receptor chain uses TRBV20-1 and TRBJ2-7; 7 matching bases give a weak D call of TRBD2. The specimen comprised PBMCs from the stem cell graft donor, sampled from the stem cell graft. The TCR was taken from a human donor who donated a stem cell graft to a child with acute myeloid leukemia. The nucleotides are TGCAGTGCGTCTGAGGGGGGGATGGAGCAGTACTTC. This codes for CSASEGGMEQYF.